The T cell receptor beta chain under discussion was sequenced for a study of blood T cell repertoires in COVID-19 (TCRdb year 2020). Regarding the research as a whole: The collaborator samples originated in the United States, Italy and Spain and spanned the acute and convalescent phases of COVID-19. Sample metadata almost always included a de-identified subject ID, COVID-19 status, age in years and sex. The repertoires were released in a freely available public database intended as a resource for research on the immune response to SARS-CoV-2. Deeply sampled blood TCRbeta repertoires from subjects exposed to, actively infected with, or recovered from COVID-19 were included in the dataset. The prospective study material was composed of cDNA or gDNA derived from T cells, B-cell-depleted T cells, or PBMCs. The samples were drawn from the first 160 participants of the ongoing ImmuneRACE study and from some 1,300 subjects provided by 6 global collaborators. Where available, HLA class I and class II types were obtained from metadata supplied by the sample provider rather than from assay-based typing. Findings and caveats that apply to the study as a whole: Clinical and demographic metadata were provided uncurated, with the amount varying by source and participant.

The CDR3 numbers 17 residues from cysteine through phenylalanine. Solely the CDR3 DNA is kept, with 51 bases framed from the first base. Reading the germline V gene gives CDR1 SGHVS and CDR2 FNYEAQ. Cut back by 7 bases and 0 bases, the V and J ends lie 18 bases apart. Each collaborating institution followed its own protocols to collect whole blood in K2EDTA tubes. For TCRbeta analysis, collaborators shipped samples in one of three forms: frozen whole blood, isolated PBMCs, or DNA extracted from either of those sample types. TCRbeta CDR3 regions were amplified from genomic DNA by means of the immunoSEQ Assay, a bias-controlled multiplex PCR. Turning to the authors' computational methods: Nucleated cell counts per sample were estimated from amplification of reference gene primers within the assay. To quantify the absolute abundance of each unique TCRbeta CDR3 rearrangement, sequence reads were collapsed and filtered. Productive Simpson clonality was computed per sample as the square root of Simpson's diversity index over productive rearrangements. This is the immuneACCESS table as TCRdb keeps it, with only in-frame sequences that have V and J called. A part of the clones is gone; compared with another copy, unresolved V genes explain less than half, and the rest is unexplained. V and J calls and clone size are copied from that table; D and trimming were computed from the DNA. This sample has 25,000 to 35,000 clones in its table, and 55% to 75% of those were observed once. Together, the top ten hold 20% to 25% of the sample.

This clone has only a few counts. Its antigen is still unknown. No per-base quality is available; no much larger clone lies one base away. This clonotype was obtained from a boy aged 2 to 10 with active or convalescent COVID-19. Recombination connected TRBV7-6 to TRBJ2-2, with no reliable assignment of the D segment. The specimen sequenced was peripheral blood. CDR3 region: CASTYRRQHANTGELFF. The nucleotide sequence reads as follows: TGTGCCAGCACCTATAGACGACAACACGCGAACACCGGGGAGCTGTTTTTT.